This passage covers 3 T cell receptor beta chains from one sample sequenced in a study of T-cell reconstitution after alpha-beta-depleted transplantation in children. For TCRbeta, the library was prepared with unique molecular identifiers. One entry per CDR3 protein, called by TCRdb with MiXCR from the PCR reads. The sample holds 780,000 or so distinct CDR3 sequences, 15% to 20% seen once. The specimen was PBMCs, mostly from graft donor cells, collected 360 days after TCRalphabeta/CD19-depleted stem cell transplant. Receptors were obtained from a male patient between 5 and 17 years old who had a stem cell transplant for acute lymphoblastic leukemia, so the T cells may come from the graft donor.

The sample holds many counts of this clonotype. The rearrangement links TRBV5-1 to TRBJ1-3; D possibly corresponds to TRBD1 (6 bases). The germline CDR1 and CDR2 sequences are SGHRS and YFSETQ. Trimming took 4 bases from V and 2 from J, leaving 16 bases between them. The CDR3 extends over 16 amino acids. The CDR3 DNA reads TGCGCCAGCAGCCTTGGGGGACACTGGGCTGGAAACACCATATATTTT. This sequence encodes CASSLGGHWAGNTIYF.

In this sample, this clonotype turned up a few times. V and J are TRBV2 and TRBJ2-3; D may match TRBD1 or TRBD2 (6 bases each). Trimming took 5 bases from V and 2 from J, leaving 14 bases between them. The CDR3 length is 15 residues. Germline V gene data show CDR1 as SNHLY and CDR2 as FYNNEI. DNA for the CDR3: TGTGCCAGCAGTCCAAAGGGGGAGGCCACAGATACGCAGTATTTT. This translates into CASSPKGEATDTQYF.

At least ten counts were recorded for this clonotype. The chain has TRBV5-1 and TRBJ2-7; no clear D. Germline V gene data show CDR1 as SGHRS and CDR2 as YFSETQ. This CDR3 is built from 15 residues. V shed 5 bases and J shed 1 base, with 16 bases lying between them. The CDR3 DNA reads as TGCGCCAGCAGTGTTTACGCCTCCGGTTCCTACGAGCAGTACTTC. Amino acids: CASSVYASGSYEQYF.